A single sample gave rise to the 30 T cell receptor beta chains below, sequenced in a study of blood T cell repertoires in COVID-19. The table came from immunoSEQ multiplex PCR; TCRdb's copy has only in-frame clones and leaves some out. The repertoire consists of roughly 40,000 clones, with more than 85% occurring once and the leading ten covering 5% to 6%. What was sequenced was peripheral blood. Receptors originate from a human donor in a cohort sampled during active COVID-19.

This clone has only a few counts. The genes are TRBV9 and TRBJ2-1; 8 bases fit TRBD1. This CDR3 comprises 14 residues. V shed 3 bases, J shed 9 bases, and the junction held 8 bases outside the gene matches. Germline V gene data show CDR1 as SGDLS and CDR2 as YYNGEE. CDR3 coding DNA: TGTGCCAGCAGCGGGACAGGGATAGTGAGTGAGCAGTTCTTC. Protein: CASSGTGIVSEQFF.

This clone was seen only once. The rearrangement uses TRBV19 and TRBJ1-2; D perhaps matches TRBD1 (6 bases). The CDR3 length is 15 residues. Looked up from germline, CDR1 is LNHDA and CDR2 is SQIVND (reference sequence). V shed 3 bases and J shed 2 bases, with 13 bases lying between them. Here the CDR3 reads CASSISDQGNYGYTF. As DNA, the CDR3 is TGTGCCAGTAGTATCAGTGATCAGGGGAACTATGGCTACACCTTC.

Only a few counts were recorded for this clone. This sequence joins TRBV7-9 and TRBJ1-6; D is possibly TRBD1 (5 bases). Germline V gives CDR1 SEHNR, CDR2 FQNEAQ (reference sequence). The V and J ends lost 5 bases and 4 bases respectively, with 9 bases between them. This CDR3 has 14 residues. CDR3: CASSPDSYNSPLHF. The CDR3 DNA reads TGTGCCAGCAGCCCAGACAGTTATAATTCACCCCTCCACTTT. Filled out from reference TRBV7-9 and TRBJ1-6, the complete variable domain reads DTGVSQNPRHKITKRGQNVTFRCDPISEHNRLYWYRQTLGQGPEFLTYFQNEAQLEKSRLLSDRFSAERPKGSFSTLEIQRTEQGDSAMYLCASSPDSYNSPLHFGNGTRLTVT.

This clone has just one count. J is TRBJ1-2 and V is TRBV5-4, with D perhaps matching TRBD1 (5 bases). Trimming took off 3 bases at V and 5 bases at J, with 8 bases between the two ends. This CDR3 contains 12 residues. The germline CDR1 and CDR2 sequences are SGHNT and YYREEE (reference sequence). In DNA, the CDR3 is TGTGCCAGCAGCTCTGACAGATATGGCTACACCTTC. Its protein product is CASSSDRYGYTF. Complete variable domain (other parts from reference TRBV5-4 and TRBJ1-2): ETGVTQSPTHLIKTRGQQVTLRCSSQSGHNTVSWYQQALGQGPQFIFQYYREEENGRGNFPPRFSGLQFPNYSSELNVNALELDDSALYLCASSSDRYGYTFGSGTRLTVV.

The V call is TRBV24-1, the J call TRBJ1-2; D gene uncertain. The CDR3 loop spans 12 amino acids. With 5 bases removed from V and 8 bases from J, the gap between germline ends came to 11 bases. Germline CDR1 KGHDR, CDR2 SFDVKD. Written as DNA, the CDR3 is TGTGCCACCAGTGCTCCAGATCTGGGCTACACCTTC. Its protein product is CATSAPDLGYTF.

CDR3 coding DNA: TGCGCCAGCAGTCACCGAGGGACAGCGAACACTGAAGCTTTCTTT. Protein product: CASSHRGTANTEAFF. This chain uses TRBV23-1 with TRBJ1-1; 7 bases map to TRBD1. TRBV23-1 is assigned to the ORF class and has an uncertain function. The CDR3 runs 15 residues. The V gene end was trimmed by 3 bases and the J gene end by 1 base; junction bases not matched to a gene: 5.

The chain links TRBV19 to TRBJ1-2; D possibly corresponds to TRBD1 (6 bases). V lost 7 bases and J lost 4, with 13 bases in between. CDR1 LNHDA and CDR2 SQIVND come from the germline V gene (reference sequence). This CDR3 comprises 13 residues. Here the CDR3 DNA reads TGTGCCAGTAACCTCAGGGGATCCTATGGCTACACCTTC. Translation gives CASNLRGSYGYTF.

This chain connects TRBV5-1 to TRBJ2-3, with 9 bases matching TRBD1. Germline trimming cut 1 base from V and 8 bases from J; bases unmatched to any gene: 8. Looked up from germline, CDR1 is SGHRS and CDR2 is YFSETQ. This CDR3 spans 15 amino acids. CDR3 sequence (DNA): TGCGCCAGCAGCTTGACAGGACAGGGGCAGGGTACGCAGTATTTT. Amino acids: CASSLTGQGQGTQYF.

The rearrangement links TRBV28 to TRBJ1-2; 7 bases are shared with TRBD1. The length of the CDR3 is 15 residues. Germline CDR1 MDHEN, CDR2 SYDVKM. Trimming at V came to 5 bases and at J to 4 bases, leaving 10 bases not matched to a gene. CDR3 loop: CASSVRQGGVYGYTF. CDR3 nucleotide sequence: TGTGCCAGCAGTGTCCGACAAGGGGGCGTCTATGGCTACACCTTC.

The V gene is TRBV11-2, the J gene TRBJ2-1; tentative D call: TRBD2 (6 bases). V was shortened by 3 bases and J by 0 bases, with 9 bases between the two germline ends. This CDR3 comprises 15 residues. Germline loops: CDR1 SGHAT, CDR2 FQNNGV. The CDR3, as DNA: TGTGCCAGCAGCTTCCTGACTAGCTCCTACAATGAGCAGTTCTTC. It specifies CASSFLTSSYNEQFF.

V is TRBV28 and J is TRBJ1-2, with TRBD1 as a possible D gene (6 bases). Germline CDR1 MDHEN, CDR2 SYDVKM. CDR3 length equals 16 residues. V lost 5 bases and J lost 4, with 20 bases in between. The CDR3: CASSTPRTVYGYGYTF. DNA of the CDR3: TGTGCCAGCAGTACGCCCAGGACAGTCTACGGCTATGGCTACACCTTC.

The V call is TRBV18, the J call TRBJ2-7; D is possibly TRBD2 (6 bases). CDR3 length: 15 amino acids. Germline assignment: CDR1 KGHSH and CDR2 LQKENI. The ends were cut back, 2 bases at V and 6 bases at J, with 17 bases in the middle. CDR3 in amino acids: CASSPAVGMEGEQYF. Written as DNA, the CDR3 is TGTGCCAGCTCACCAGCGGTAGGGATGGAGGGCGAGCAGTACTTC.

The chain carries TRBV9 and TRBJ2-2, with 11 bases identical to TRBD2. The V gene's germline CDR1 is SGDLS and CDR2 YYNGEE. The trim removed 2 bases at V and 4 bases at J, leaving 10 bases unmatched. The CDR3 runs to 18 residues. The CDR3 loop is CASSVTSGSRSGTGELFF. CDR3 coding DNA: TGTGCCAGCAGCGTTACTAGCGGGAGTAGGTCGGGCACCGGGGAGCTGTTTTTT.

The V gene is TRBV7-2, the J gene TRBJ1-1, with 9 bases lining up with TRBD1. The CDR3 covers 14 residues. With 6 bases clipped from V and 2 bases from J, the junction kept 4 bases outside the gene matches. Germline lookup yields CDR1 SGHTA and CDR2 FQGNSA. The CDR3 spells CASRVTGGNTEAFF. CDR3 bases: TGTGCCAGCAGAGTAACAGGGGGCAACACTGAAGCTTTCTTT.

J is TRBJ2-2 and V is TRBV5-8; 7 bases align to TRBD2. Trimming cost V 4 bases and J 3 bases; bases outside gene matches: 9. Germline CDR1 and CDR2: SGHTS and YDEGEE. This CDR3 comprises 16 residues. In DNA form, the CDR3 reads TGTGCCAGCAGCCCCATCGGGGGGTTATACACCGGGGAGCTGTTTTTT. Protein product: CASSPIGGLYTGELFF.

This rearrangement joins TRBV27 to TRBJ2-7; 9 nucleotides align to TRBD2. Germline-derived CDR1 and CDR2 are MNHEY and SMNVEV (reference sequence). The ends lost 6 bases at V and 5 bases at J; junction bases unmatched: 8. CDR3 size: 14 residues. The CDR3 here is CASSYSGSRHEQYF. CDR3 nucleotides: TGTGCCAGCAGCTATAGCGGGAGTAGACACGAGCAGTACTTC.

The chain combines TRBV4-1 with TRBJ2-1; 8 nucleotides match TRBD1. The germline V gene encodes CDR1 MGHRA and CDR2 YSYEKL. The CDR3 is 14 residues long. The V segment lost 3 bases and the J segment 8 bases; nucleotides outside the gene matches: 6. CDR3 DNA sequence: TGCGCCAGCAGCCATCCCGACAGGGGCGATGAGCAGTTCTTC. Amino acids: CASSHPDRGDEQFF.

This sequence joins TRBV24-1 and TRBJ2-5; the D gene is possibly TRBD1 (6 bases). The CDR3 is 13 residues long. The V end lost 9 bases, the J end lost 2 bases, and 12 bases lay between the germline ends. Looked up from germline, CDR1 is KGHDR and CDR2 is SFDVKD. The CDR3 DNA reads TGTGCCACCGGCAGGGGTGGGCAAGAGACCCAGTACTTC. This encodes CATGRGGQETQYF.

A single count supports this clone. This chain joins TRBV19 and TRBJ2-1, with D hard to call. The CDR3 length is 15 residues. CDR1 LNHDA and CDR2 SQIVND come from the germline V gene (reference sequence). V was shortened by 3 bases and J by 3 bases, with 12 bases between the two germline ends. CDR3 bases: TGTGCCAGTAGTATTTTTTTGTCTAGCTACAATGAGCAGTTCTTC. Encoded protein: CASSIFLSSYNEQFF. The complete variable domain, with remaining parts taken from reference TRBV19 and TRBJ2-1, reads DGGITQSPKYLFRKEGQNVTLSCEQNLNHDAMYWYRQDPGQGLRLIYYSQIVNDFQKGDIAEGYSVSREKKESFPLTVTSAQKNPTAFYLCASSIFLSSYNEQFFGPGTRLTVL.

The chain joins TRBV6-1 to TRBJ2-3; the match to TRBD2 covers 11 bases. CDR1 and CDR2 from the germline V gene are MNHNS and SASEGT. This CDR3 has 15 residues. The V gene end was trimmed by 2 bases and the J gene end by 4 bases; junction bases not matched to a gene: 2. The CDR3 spells CASSELAGGSDTQYF. In DNA, the CDR3 is TGTGCCAGCAGTGAACTAGCGGGAGGCTCAGATACGCAGTATTTT.

This clone was seen just once. The chain uses TRBV5-1 and TRBJ2-2, with D possibly matching TRBD2 (6 bases). The CDR3 is 14 residues long. Germline lookup yields CDR1 SGHRS and CDR2 YFSETQ. V shed 4 bases and J shed 7 bases, with 14 bases lying between them. CDR3 bases: TGCGCCAGCAGCAAGGTGGTCGGGGGCGGGGAGCTGTTTTTT. This gives the protein CASSKVVGGGELFF.

This clone appeared once. The rearrangement links TRBV7-9 to TRBJ2-2, with D unclear. Deletions cut 4 bases from V and 6 bases from J, with 21 bases between. The germline gives CDR1 SEHNR, CDR2 FQNEAQ (reference sequence). The CDR3 runs to 17 residues. The CDR3 sequence: CASSSNVVAGSSGELFF. The CDR3 DNA follows: TGTGCCAGCAGCTCGAACGTCGTGGCAGGTAGTTCCGGGGAGCTGTTTTTT.

This rearrangement joins TRBV27 to TRBJ2-5; 7 nucleotides match TRBD2. The ends lost 0 bases at V and 5 bases at J; junction bases unmatched: 6. The CDR3 runs 15 residues. Germline V gene data show CDR1 as MNHEY and CDR2 as SMNVEV (reference sequence). DNA for the CDR3: TGTGCCAGCAGTTTATCGGCGGGAGCTTTTGAGACCCAGTACTTC. The encoded protein is CASSLSAGAFETQYF.

This chain uses TRBV11-3 with TRBJ2-5; TRBD2 aligns across 9 bases. Trimming removed 5 bases from V and 5 bases from J; junction bases left unmatched: 15. CDR3 size: 17 residues. CDR1 and CDR2 from the germline V gene are SGHNT and YENEEA. The CDR3 bases are TGTGCCAGCAGCCGACCCCTCTTAGCGGGAGTAATGGAGACCCAGTACTTC. Translation gives CASSRPLLAGVMETQYF.

The chain is built from TRBV15 and TRBJ2-2, with 14 nucleotides matching TRBD2. Germline loops: CDR1 LNHNV, CDR2 YYDKDF (reference sequence). J was trimmed by 8 bases and V by 5 bases; bases with no gene match: 7. The length of the CDR3 is 16 residues. CDR3 in amino acids: CATSPRTSGGLGELFF. In nucleotides, the CDR3 is TGTGCCACCAGCCCCCGGACTAGCGGGGGGTTAGGGGAGCTGTTTTTT. Full variable domain (remainder filled in from reference TRBV15 and TRBJ2-2): DAMVIQNPRYQVTQFGKPVTLSCSQTLNHNVMYWYQQKSSQAPKLLFHYYDKDFNNEADTPDNFQSRRPNTSFCFLDIRSPGLGDTAMYLCATSPRTSGGLGELFFGEGSRLTVL.

The CDR3 DNA follows: TGTGCCAGCAAAAGAGGGGGGGCTACAGATACGCAGTATTTT. It translates to CASKRGGATDTQYF. V and J are TRBV7-2 and TRBJ2-3, with a possible D match to TRBD2 (7 bases). This CDR3 comprises 14 residues. The V gene lost 7 bases and the J gene lost 3 bases, with 14 bases spanning the gap. The germline CDR1 and CDR2 sequences are SGHTA and FQGNSA.

The chain couples TRBV19 to TRBJ2-7, with 7 bases identical to TRBD1. The CDR3 length is 14 residues. Germline assignment: CDR1 LNHDA and CDR2 SQIVND (reference sequence). With 6 bases clipped from V and 2 bases from J, the junction kept 7 bases outside the gene matches. In DNA form, the CDR3 reads TGTGCCAGTAGCCCCCGACAGGGTACCTACGAGCAGTACTTC. It is translated as CASSPRQGTYEQYF.

This clone appeared once. This sequence joins TRBV28 and TRBJ2-3, with 13 positions matching TRBD2. The CDR3 has 20 amino acids. From germline, CDR1 is MDHEN and CDR2 SYDVKM. V dropped 3 bases and J dropped 0; count of bases not matched to a gene: 12. The CDR3 DNA sequence: TGTGCCAGCAGTTTCATCTTTACTAGCGGGGGGGCAGCTAGCACAGATACGCAGTATTTT. This sequence encodes CASSFIFTSGGAASTDTQYF.

V is TRBV3-1 (or the pseudogene TRBV3-2) and J is TRBJ2-7; D is undetermined. CDR1 and CDR2 (germline): LGHDT, YNNKEL (reference sequence). The ends were cut back, 2 bases at V and 3 bases at J, with 14 bases in the middle. The CDR3 has 15 residues. This chain's CDR3 is CASSQKSGSNYEQYF. In DNA, the CDR3 is TGTGCCAGCAGCCAAAAATCTGGCAGTAACTACGAGCAGTACTTC.

The chain combines TRBV7-2 with TRBJ1-2; 8 nucleotides agree with TRBD1. This CDR3 has 16 residues. V lost 5 bases, J lost 6 bases, and 14 bases stayed unmatched. CDR1 is SGHTA, CDR2 FQGNSA, per germline. The CDR3 DNA follows: TGTGCCAGCAGCCGTAAGACCGGGACAGGAGCGGATGGCTACACCTTC. The encoded protein is CASSRKTGTGADGYTF.